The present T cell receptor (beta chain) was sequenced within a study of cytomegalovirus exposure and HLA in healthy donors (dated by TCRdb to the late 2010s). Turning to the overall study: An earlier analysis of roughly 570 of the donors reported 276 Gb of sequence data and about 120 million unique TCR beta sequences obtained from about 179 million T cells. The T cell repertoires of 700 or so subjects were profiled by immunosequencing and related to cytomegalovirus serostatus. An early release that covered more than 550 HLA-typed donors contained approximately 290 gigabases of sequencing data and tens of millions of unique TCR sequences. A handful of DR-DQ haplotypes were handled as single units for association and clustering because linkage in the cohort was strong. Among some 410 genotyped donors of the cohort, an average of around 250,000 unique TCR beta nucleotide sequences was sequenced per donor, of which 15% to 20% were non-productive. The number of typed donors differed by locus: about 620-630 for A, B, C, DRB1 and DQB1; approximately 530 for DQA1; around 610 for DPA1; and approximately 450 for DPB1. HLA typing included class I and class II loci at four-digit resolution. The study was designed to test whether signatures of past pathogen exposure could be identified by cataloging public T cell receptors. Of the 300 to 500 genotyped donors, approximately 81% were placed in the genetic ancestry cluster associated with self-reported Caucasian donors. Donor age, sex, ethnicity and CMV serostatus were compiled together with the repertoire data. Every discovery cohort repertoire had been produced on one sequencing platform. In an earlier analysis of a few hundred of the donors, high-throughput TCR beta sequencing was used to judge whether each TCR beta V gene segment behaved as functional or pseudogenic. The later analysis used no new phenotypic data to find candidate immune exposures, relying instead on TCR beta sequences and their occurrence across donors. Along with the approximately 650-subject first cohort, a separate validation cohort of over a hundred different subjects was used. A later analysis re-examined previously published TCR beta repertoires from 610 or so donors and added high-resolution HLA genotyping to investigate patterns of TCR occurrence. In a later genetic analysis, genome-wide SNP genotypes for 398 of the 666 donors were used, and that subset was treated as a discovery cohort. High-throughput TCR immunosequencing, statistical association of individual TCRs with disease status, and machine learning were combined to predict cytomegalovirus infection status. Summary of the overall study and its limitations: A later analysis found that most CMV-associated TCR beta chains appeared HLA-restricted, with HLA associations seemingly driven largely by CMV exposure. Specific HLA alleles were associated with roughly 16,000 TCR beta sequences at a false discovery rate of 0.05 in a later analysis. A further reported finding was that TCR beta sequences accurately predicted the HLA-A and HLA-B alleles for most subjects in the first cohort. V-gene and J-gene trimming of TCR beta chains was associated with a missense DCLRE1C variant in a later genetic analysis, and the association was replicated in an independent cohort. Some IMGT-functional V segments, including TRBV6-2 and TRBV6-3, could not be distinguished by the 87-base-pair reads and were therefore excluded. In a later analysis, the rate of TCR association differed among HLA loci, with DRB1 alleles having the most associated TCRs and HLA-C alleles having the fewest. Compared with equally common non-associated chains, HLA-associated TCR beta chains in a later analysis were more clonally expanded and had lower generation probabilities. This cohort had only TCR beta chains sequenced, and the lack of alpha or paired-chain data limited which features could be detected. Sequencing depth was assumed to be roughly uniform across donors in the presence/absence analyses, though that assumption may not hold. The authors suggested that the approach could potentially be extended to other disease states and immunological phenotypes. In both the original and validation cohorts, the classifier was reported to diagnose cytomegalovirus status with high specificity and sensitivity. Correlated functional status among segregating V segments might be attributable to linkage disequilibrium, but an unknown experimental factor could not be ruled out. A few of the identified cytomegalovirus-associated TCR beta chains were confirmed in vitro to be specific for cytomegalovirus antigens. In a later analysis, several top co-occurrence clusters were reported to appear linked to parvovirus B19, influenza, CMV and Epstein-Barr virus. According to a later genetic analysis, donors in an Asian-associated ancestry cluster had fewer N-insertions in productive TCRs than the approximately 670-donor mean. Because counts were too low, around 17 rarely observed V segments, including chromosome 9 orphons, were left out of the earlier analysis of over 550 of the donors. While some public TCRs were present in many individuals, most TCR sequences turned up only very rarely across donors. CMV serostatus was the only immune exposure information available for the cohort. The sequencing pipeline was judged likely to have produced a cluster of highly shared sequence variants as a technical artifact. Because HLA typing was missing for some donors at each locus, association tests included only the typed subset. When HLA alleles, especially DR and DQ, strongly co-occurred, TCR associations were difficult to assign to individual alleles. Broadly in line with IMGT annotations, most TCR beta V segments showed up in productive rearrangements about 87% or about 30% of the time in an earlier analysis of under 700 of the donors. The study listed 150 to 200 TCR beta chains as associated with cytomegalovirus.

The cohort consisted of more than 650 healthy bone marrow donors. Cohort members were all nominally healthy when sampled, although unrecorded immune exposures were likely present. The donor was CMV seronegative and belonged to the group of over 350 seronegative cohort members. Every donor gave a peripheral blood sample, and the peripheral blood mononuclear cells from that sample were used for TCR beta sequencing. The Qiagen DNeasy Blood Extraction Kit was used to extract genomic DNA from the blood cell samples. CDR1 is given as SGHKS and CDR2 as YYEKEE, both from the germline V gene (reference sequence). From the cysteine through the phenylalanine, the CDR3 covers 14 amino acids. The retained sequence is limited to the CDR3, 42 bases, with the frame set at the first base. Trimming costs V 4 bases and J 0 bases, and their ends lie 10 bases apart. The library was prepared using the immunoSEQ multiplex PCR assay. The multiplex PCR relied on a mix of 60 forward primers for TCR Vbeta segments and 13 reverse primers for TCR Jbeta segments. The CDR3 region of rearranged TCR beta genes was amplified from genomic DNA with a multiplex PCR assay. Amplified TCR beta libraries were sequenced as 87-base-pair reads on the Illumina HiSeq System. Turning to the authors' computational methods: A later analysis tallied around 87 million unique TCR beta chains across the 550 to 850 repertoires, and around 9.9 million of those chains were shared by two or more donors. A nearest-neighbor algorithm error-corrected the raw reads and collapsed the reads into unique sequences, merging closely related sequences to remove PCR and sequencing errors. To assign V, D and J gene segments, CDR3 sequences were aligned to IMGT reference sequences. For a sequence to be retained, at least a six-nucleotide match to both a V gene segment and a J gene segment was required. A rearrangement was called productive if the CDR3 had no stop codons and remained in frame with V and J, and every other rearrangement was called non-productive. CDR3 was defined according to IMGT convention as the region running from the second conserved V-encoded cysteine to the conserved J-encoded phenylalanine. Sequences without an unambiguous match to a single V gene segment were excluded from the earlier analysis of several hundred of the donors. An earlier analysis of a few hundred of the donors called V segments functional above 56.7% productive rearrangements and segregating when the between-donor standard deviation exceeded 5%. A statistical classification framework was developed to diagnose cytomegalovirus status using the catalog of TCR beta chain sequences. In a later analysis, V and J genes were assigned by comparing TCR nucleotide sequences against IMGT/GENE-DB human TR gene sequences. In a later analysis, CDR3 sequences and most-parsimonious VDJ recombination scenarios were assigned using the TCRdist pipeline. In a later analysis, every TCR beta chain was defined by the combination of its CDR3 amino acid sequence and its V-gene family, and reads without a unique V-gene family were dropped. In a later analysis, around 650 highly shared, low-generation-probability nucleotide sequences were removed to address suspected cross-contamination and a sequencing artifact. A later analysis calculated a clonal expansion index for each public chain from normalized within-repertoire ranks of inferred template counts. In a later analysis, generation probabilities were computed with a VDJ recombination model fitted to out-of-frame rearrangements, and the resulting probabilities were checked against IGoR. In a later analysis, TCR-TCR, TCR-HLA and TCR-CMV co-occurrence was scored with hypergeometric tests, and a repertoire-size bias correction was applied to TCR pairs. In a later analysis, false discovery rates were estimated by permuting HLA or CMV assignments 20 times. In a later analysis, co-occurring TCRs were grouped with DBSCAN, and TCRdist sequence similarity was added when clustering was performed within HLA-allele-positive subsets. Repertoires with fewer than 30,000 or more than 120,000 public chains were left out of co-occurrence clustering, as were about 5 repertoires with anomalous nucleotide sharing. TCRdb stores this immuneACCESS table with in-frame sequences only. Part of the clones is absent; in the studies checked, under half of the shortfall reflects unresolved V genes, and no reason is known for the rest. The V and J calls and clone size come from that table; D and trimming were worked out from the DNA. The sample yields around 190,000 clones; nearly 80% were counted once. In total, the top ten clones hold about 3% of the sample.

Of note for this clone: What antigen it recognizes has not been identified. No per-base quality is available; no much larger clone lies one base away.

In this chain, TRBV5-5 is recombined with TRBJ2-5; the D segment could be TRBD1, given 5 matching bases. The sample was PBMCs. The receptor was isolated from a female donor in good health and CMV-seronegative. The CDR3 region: CASSEQDYQETQYF. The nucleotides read TGTGCCAGCAGCGAACAGGATTACCAAGAGACCCAGTACTTC. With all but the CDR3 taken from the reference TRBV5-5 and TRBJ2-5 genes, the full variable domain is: DAGVTQSPTHLIKTRGQQVTLRCSPISGHKSVSWYQQVLGQGPQFIFQYYEKEERGRGNFPDRFSARQFPNYSSELNVNALLLGDSALYLCASSEQDYQETQYFGPGTRLLVL.